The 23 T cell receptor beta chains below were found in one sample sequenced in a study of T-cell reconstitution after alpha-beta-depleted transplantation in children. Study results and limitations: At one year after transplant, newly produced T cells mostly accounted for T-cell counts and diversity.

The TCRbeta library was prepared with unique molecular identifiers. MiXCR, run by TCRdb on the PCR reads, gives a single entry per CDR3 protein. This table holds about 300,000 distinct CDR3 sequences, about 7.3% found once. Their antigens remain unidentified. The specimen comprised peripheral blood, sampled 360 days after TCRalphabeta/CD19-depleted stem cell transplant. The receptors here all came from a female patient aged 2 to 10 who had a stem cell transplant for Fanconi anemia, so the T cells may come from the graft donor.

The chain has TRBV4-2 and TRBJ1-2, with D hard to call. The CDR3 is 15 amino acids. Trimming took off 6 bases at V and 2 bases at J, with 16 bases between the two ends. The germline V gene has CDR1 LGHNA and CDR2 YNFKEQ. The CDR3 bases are TGTGCCAGCAGTCTAGAAGTATTTCTCAACTATGGCTACACCTTC. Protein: CASSLEVFLNYGYTF.

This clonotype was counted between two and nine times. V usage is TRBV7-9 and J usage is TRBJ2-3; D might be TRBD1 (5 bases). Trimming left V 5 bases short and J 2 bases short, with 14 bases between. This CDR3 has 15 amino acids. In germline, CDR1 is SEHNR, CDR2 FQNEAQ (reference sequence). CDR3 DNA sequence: TGTGCCAGCAGCCCACGACAGAGCTTCACAGATACGCAGTATTTT. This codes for CASSPRQSFTDTQYF.

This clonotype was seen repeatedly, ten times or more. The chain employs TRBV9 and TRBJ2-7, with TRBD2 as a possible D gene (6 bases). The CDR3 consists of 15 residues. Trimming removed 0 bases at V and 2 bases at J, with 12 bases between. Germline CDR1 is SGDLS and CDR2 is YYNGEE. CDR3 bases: TGTGCCAGCAGCGTAGATCCGGGAGTTGCCTACGAGCAGTACTTC. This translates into CASSVDPGVAYEQYF.

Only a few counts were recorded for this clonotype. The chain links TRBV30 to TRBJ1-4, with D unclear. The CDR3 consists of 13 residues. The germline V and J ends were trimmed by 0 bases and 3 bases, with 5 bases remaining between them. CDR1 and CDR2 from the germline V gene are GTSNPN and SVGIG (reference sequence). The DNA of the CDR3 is TGTGCCTGGAGTGTAGCCGCTAATGAAAAACTGTTTTTT. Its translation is CAWSVAANEKLFF. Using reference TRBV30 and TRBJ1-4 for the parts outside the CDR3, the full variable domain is SQTIHQWPATLVQPVGSPLSLECTVEGTSNPNLYWYRQAAGRGLQLLFYSVGIGQISSEVPQNLSASRPQDRQFILSSKKLLLSDSGFYLCAWSVAANEKLFFGSGTQLSVL.

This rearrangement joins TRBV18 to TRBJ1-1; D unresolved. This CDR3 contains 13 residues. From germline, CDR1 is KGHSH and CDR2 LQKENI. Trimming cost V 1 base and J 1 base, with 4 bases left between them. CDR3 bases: TGTGCCAGCTCACCACAGCCGAACACTGAAGCTTTCTTT. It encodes CASSPQPNTEAFF.

This CDR3 reads CASGPTGNTEAFF. The CDR3 nucleotides read TGCGCCAGCGGACCGACAGGGAACACTGAAGCTTTCTTT. The chain couples TRBV5-1 to TRBJ1-1; D perhaps matches TRBD1 (6 bases). Germline V lookup: CDR1 SGHRS, CDR2 YFSETQ. Trimming stripped 7 bases from V and 1 base from J, with 11 bases between. The CDR3 contains 13 residues.

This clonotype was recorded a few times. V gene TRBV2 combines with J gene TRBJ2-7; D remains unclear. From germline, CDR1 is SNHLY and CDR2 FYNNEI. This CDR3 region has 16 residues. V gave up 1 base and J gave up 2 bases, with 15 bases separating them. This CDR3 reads CASSEGGVDGPYEQYV. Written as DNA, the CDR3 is TGTGCCAGCAGTGAAGGAGGAGTGGACGGGCCCTACGAGCAGTACGTC.

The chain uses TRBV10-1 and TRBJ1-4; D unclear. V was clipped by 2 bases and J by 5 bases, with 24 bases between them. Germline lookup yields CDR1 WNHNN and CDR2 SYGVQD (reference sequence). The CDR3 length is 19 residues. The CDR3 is CASSEVNRTTSFMNEKLFF. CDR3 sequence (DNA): TGCGCCAGCAGTGAGGTGAATCGGACTACTAGTTTCATGAATGAAAAACTGTTTTTT.

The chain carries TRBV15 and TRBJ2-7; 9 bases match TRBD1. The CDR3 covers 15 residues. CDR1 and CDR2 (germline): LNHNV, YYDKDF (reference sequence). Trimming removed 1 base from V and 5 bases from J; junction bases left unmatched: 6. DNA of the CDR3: TGTGCCACCAGCAGAGTTGGGACAGGGTACCACGAGCAGTACGTC. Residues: CATSRVGTGYHEQYV.

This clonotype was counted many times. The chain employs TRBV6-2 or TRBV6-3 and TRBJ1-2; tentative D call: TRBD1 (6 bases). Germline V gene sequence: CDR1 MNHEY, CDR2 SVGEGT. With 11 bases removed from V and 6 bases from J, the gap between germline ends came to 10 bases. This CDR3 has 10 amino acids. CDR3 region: CASRGNGYTF. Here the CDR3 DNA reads TGTGCCTCAAGGGGGAATGGCTACACCTTC.

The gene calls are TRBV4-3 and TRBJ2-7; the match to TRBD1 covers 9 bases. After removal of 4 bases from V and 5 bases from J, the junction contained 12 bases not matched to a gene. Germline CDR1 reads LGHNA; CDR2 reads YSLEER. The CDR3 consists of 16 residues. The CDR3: CASSLVFPGQGDEQYF. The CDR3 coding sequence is TGCGCCAGCAGCCTTGTTTTTCCGGGACAGGGCGACGAGCAGTACTTC.

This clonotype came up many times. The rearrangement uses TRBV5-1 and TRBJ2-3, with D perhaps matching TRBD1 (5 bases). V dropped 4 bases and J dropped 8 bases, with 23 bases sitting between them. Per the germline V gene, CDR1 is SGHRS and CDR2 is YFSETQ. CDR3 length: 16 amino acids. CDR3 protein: CASSPLLSMQGFTQYF. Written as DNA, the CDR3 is TGCGCCAGCAGCCCCCTGTTAAGTATGCAGGGATTTACGCAGTATTTT.

CDR3 nucleotide sequence: TGTGCCAGCAGCCGAGATACTAGCGGGGGACCCACAGATACGCAGTATTTT. Translating gives CASSRDTSGGPTDTQYF. The chain uses TRBV3-1 and TRBJ2-3, with 11 nucleotides matching TRBD2. Germline V gene sequence: CDR1 LGHDT, CDR2 YNNKEL (reference sequence). The CDR3 consists of 17 residues. V shed 4 bases, J shed 2 bases, and the junction held 8 bases outside the gene matches.

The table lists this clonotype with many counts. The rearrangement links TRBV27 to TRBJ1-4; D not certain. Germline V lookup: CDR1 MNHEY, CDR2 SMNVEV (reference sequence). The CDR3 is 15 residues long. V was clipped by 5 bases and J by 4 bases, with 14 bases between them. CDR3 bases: TGTGCCAGCAGTCCGGGCTGGCGTTATAATGAAAAACTGTTTTTT. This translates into CASSPGWRYNEKLFF.

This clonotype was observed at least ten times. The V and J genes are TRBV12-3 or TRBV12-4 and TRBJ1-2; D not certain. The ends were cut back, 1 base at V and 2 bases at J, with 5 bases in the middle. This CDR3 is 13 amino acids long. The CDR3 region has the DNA TGTGCCAGCAGTTTAGATCCGAACTATGGCTACACCTTC. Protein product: CASSLDPNYGYTF.

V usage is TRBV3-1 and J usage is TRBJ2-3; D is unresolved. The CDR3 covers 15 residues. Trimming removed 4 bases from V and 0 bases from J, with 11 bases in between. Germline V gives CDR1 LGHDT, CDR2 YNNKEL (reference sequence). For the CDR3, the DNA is TGTGCCAGCAGCCCAGCACCCCAAAGCACAGATACGCAGTATTTT. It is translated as CASSPAPQSTDTQYF.

CDR3 DNA: TGTGCCAGCAGTTTATACAGTCCGACTGAAGCTTTCTTT. Translating gives CASSLYSPTEAFF. This sequence joins TRBV28 and TRBJ1-1; no firm D call. Germline loops: CDR1 MDHEN, CDR2 SYDVKM. The length of the CDR3 is 13 residues. Trimming pared 1 base from V and 5 bases from J, leaving 8 bases between. Using reference TRBV28 and TRBJ1-1 for the parts outside the CDR3, the full variable domain is DVKVTQSSRYLVKRTGEKVFLECVQDMDHENMFWYRQDPGLGLRLIYFSYDVKMKEKGDIPEGYSVSREKKERFSLILESASTNQTSMYLCASSLYSPTEAFFGQGTRLTVV.

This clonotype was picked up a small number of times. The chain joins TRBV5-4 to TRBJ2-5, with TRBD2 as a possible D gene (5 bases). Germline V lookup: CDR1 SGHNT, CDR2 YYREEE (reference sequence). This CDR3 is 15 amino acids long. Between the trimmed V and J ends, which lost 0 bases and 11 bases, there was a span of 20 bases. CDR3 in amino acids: CASSLERLLEENQYF. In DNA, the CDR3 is TGTGCCAGCAGCTTGGAGAGGCTACTAGAAGAGAATCAGTACTTC.

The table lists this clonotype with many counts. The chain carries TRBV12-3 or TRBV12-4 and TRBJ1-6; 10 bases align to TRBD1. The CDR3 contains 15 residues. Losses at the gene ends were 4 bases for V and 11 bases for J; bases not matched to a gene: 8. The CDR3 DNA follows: TGTGCCAGCAGTTCCACGGGACAGGGGCGGACACCCCTCCACTTT. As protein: CASSSTGQGRTPLHF.

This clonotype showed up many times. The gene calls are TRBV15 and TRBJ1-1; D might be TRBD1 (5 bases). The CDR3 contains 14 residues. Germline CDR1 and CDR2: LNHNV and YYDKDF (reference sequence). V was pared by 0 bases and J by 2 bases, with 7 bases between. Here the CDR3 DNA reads TGTGCCACCAGCAGAGAAGGGGCTAACACTGAAGCTTTCTTT. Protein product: CATSREGANTEAFF.

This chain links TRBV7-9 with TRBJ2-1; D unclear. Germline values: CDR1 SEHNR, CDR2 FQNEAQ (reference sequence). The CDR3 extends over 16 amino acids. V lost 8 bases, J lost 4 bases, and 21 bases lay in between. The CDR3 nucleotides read TGTGCCAGCGACCGACTTTGGCGGCGAACTTACAATGAGCAGTTCTTC. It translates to CASDRLWRRTYNEQFF.

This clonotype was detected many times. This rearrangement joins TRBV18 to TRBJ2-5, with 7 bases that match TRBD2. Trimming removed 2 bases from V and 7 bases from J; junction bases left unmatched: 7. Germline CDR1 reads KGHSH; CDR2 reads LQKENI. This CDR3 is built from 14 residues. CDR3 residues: CASSPKGTSVTQYF. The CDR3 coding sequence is TGTGCCAGCTCACCAAAGGGCACTAGCGTGACCCAGTACTTC.

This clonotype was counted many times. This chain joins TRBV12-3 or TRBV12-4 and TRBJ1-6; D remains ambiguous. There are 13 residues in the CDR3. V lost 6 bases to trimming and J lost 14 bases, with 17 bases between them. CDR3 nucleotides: TGTGCCAGCAGCCCCTGGGATGGGGAGGCCCTCCACTTT. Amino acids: CASSPWDGEALHF.